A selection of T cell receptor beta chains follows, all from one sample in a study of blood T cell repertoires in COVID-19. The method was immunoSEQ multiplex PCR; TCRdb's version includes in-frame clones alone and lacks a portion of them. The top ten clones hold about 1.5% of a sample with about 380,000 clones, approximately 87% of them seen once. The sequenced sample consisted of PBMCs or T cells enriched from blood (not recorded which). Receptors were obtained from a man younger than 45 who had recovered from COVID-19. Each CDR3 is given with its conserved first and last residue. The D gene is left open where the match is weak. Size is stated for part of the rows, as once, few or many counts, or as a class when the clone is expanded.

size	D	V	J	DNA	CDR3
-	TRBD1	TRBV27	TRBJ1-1	TGTGCCAGCCAAACAGGGGGCGTGAACACTGAAGCTTTCTTT	CASQTGGVNTEAFF
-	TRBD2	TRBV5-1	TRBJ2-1	TGCGCCAGCAGCCCAACGGGACTACTTATCAATGAGCAGTTCTTC	CASSPTGLLINEQFF
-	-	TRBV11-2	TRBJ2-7	TGTGCCAGCGGGGGGGCATACTCCTACGAGCAGTACTTC	CASGGAYSYEQYF
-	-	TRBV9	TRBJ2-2	TGTGCCAGCAGCGTAGAGGTAGGGGTCGGGGAGCTGTTTTTT	CASSVEVGVGELFF
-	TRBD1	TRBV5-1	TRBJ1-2	TGCGCCAGCAGCCCGGGGACAGCAGGTGGCTACACCTTC	CASSPGTAGGYTF
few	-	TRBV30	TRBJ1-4	TGTGCCTGGAGTGTTTTTGAGGCAGGGTTAAATGAAAAACTGTTTTTT	CAWSVFEAGLNEKLFF
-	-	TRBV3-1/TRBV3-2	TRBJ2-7	TGTGCCAGCAGCCAAGAGGGCAGGGCTCCATACGAGCAGTACTTC	CASSQEGRAPYEQYF
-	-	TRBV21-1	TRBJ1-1	TGTGCCAGCAGCAAAAAGGACCACAGGGGGAACACTGAAGCTTTCTTT	CASSKKDHRGNTEAFF
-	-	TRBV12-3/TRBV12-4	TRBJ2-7	TGTGCCACGGGCCGTGGGGCGAGGAATGAGCAGTACTTC	CATGRGARNEQYF
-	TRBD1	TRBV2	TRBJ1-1	TGTGCCAGCAGAAGGTACGGACAGGGAGCCAGCACTGAAGCTTTCTTT	CASRRYGQGASTEAFF
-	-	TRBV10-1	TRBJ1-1	TGCGCCAGCTCTAGCCAGGGGAGCACTGAAGCTTTCTTT	CASSSQGSTEAFF
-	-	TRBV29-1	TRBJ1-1	TGCAGCGTTGAAGGTGGACAGTTGAACACTGAAGCTTTCTTT	CSVEGGQLNTEAFF
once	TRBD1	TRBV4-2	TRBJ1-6	TGTGCCAGCAGCCAAGCAGCTGGACAGGAGTCACCCCTCCACTTT	CASSQAAGQESPLHF
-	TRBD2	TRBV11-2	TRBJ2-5	TGTGCCAGCAGCTACCGACTAGCGGGGGCGCAATACTTC	CASSYRLAGAQYF
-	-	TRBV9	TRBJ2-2	TGTGCCAGCAGCGTAATGGGGGGGAACACCGGGGAGCTGTTTTTT	CASSVMGGNTGELFF
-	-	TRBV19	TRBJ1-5	TGTGCCAGTAGTATAGGTTCTAGGAGCAATCAGCCCCAGCATTTT	CASSIGSRSNQPQHF
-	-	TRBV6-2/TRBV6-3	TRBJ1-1	TGTGCCAGCAGTTATCGGGTCCAAATAGAAGCTTTCTTT	CASSYRVQIEAFF
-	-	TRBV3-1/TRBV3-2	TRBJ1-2	TGTGCCAGCAGCCAAGATAGTGTTGTCAGGGCCAAGGATGGCTACACCTTC	CASSQDSVVRAKDGYTF
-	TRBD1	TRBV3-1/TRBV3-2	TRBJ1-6	TGTGCCAGCAGAGGGACAGGGCGAGGGTATAATTCACCCCTCCACTTT	CASRGTGRGYNSPLHF
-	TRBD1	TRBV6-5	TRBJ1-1	TGTGCCAGCAAACTGGACGGGACAGGGAACACTGAAGCTTTCTTT	CASKLDGTGNTEAFF
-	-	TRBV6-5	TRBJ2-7	TGTGCCAGCCGCGGGGTATACGAGCAGTACTTC	CASRGVYEQYF
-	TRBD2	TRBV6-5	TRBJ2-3	TGTGCCAGCAGTCCGAGGACTAGGCGCACAGATACGCAGTATTTT	CASSPRTRRTDTQYF
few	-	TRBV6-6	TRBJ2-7	TGTGCCAGCAGTTACGACTGGCCCGGATACGAGCAGTACTTC	CASSYDWPGYEQYF
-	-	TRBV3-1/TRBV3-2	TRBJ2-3	TGTGCCAGCAGCCCCAAAAATTTGCGCTTCACAGATACGCAGTATTTT	CASSPKNLRFTDTQYF
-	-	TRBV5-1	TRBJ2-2	TGCGCCAGCAGCTTCTCGACCTACAGGGTGGGGCGACCGAACACCGGGGAGCTGTTTTTT	CASSFSTYRVGRPNTGELFF
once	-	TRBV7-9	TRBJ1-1	TGTGCCAGCATCGGGTGGGGGGAACTCGATAGTTCTGAAGCTTTCTTT	CASIGWGELDSSEAFF
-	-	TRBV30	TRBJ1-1	TGTGCCTGGAGCGTCAAACCGGTGTCCTACACTGAAGCTTTCTTT	CAWSVKPVSYTEAFF
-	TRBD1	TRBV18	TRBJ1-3	TGTGCCAGCTCACCTTCGCAGGGGGCTAACACCATATATTTT	CASSPSQGANTIYF
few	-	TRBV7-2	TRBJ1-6	TGTGCCAGCAGCTTAGTTGTAGGGGGAAATTCACCCCTCCACTTT	CASSLVVGGNSPLHF
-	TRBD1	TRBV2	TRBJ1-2	TGTGCCAGCAGTGATAATGGACAGGGGGCTGGCTACACCTTC	CASSDNGQGAGYTF
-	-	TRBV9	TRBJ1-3	TGTGCCAGCAGCGTAACGGACACACGAAACACCATATATTTT	CASSVTDTRNTIYF
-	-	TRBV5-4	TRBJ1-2	TGTGCCAGCAGCTTGCCATTAGACTATGGCTACACCTTC	CASSLPLDYGYTF